This record concerns one T cell receptor (beta chain) sequence. The antigen remains unidentified. Separate cDNA molecules each had unique molecular identifiers attached to them. TCRdb fed the 5' RACE reads into MiXCR, producing one record per CDR3 protein. The table records around 76,000 distinct CDR3 sequences, about 14% of them present only once. This CDR3 is 13 amino acids long. The germline gives CDR1 MDHEN, CDR2 SYDVKM. The V and J ends lost 3 bases and 5 bases respectively, with 8 bases between them. This sample was included in a study of early T cells in non-severe SARS-CoV-2 infection. About the research overall: Whole-blood bulk RNA, unsorted, was sequenced, and chains were unpaired.

Study results and limitations: Database matching using VDJdb favored anti-spike CD8 responses, with private and CD4 specificities left missing.

The chain uses TRBV28 and TRBJ2-1; D not certain. The sequence was collected from an adult who was a healthcare worker with PCR-confirmed SARS-CoV-2 infection or an uninfected control (not recorded which). Sequencing was performed on whole blood, taken at baseline. The CDR3 DNA reads as TGTGCCAGCAGTTTGTCCAGCCACAATGAGCAGTTCTTC. It specifies CASSLSSHNEQFF.